The clone carrying this T cell receptor (beta chain) was found once. Its antigen is not known. This record belongs to a study of T cell responses to AZD1222 COVID-19 vaccine. Findings of the study overall: Spike-wide vaccine-associated CD4 TCRs dominated at 160-218 and 743-854. Nearly half of spike-specific TCRs reportedly go after variant regions that carry no mutations.

The assay was immunoSEQ multiplex PCR, and TCRdb's table has in-frame clones only and misses some. The sample lists about 150,000 clones, approximately 91% seen once, with approximately 1.2% in the top ten. The CDR3 spans 16 residues. Germline values: CDR1 MNHEY, CDR2 SMNVEV (reference sequence). V lost 6 bases and J lost 4, with 22 bases in between. The TCR originated in an adult who received the AZD1222 COVID-19 vaccine. Material: peripheral blood, obtained 28 days after the second AZD1222 dose. The chain links TRBV27 to TRBJ2-7; D is perhaps TRBD1 (6 bases). CDR3 nucleotide sequence: TGTGCCAGCAGCAAACCACCACAGGGTAACCAGTACGAGCAGTACTTC. Its protein is CASSKPPQGNQYEQYF.